The 19 T cell receptor beta chains listed next were all sequenced from one sample in a study of shared clonotypes between healthy human individuals. Repertoires were generated with immunoSEQ multiplex PCR, while TCRdb's copy carries only in-frame clones and drops some. Of fewer than 600,000 clones detected, around 79% appear once; the ten largest clones hold about 13%. The sample was PBMCs. All receptors derive from a middle-aged woman in good health. Some clones in this sample may be carry-over from other donors' samples.

V gene TRBV28 combines with J gene TRBJ2-7, with no clear D. Germline-derived CDR1 and CDR2 are MDHEN and SYDVKM. V was shortened by 3 bases and J by 0 bases, with 9 bases between the two germline ends. The CDR3 sequence is 14 residues long. CDR3 in DNA: TGTGCCAGCAGTTTCGACACCAACTCCTACGAGCAGTACTTC. Its translation is CASSFDTNSYEQYF.

The genes are TRBV12-5 and TRBJ2-1; unclear D gene. The length of the CDR3 is 12 residues. Germline CDR1 is LGHNT and CDR2 is FRNRAP. V was shortened by 7 bases and J by 10 bases, with 14 bases between the two germline ends. CDR3 region: CASAINWREQFF. Here the CDR3 DNA reads TGTGCTAGTGCTATAAACTGGCGGGAGCAGTTCTTC.

This chain uses TRBV4-1 with TRBJ2-1; 13 bases map to TRBD2. The CDR3 has 19 amino acids. The germline gives CDR1 MGHRA, CDR2 YSYEKL. V was pared by 1 base and J by 2 bases, with 8 bases of the junction left unmatched. The CDR3 DNA sequence: TGCGCCAGCAGCCAAGTGGGACTAGCGGGAATGAACACCTACAATGAGCAGTTCTTC. Protein product: CASSQVGLAGMNTYNEQFF.

CDR3 nucleotide sequence: TGTGCCAGCAGCAAGACGGGACTAGCGGACTACGAGCAGTACTTC. Amino acids: CASSKTGLADYEQYF. The rearrangement uses TRBV11-1 and TRBJ2-7, with 11 bases aligning to TRBD2. Trimming removed 5 bases from V and 3 bases from J; junction bases left unmatched: 6. Germline assignment: CDR1 SGHAT and CDR2 FQDESV (reference sequence). CDR3 length: 15 amino acids.

The chain carries TRBV11-3 and TRBJ2-7; 10 positions agree with TRBD2. Germline V CDR1 and CDR2: SGHNT, YENEEA. V lost 5 bases to trimming and J lost 3 bases; unmatched junction nucleotides: 7. The CDR3 length is 15 residues. The CDR3 coding sequence is TGTGCCAGCAGCCCCGGACGGACTAGCGGCTACGAGCAGTACTTC. Its protein is CASSPGRTSGYEQYF.

The chain uses TRBV2 and TRBJ1-3; no firm D call. Looked up from germline, CDR1 is SNHLY and CDR2 is FYNNEI. V lost 4 bases, J lost 10 bases, and 8 bases lay in between. The CDR3 loop spans 11 amino acids. CDR3 loop: CASSVAGTIYF. The DNA of the CDR3 is TGTGCCAGCAGTGTTGCCGGGACCATATATTTT.

V is TRBV28 and J is TRBJ1-2; D gene ambiguous. CDR1 MDHEN and CDR2 SYDVKM come from the germline V gene. Trimming shortened V by 0 bases and J by 8 bases, and 10 bases separated the two germline ends. This CDR3 comprises 13 residues. The CDR3 spells CASSLWAGSGYTF. DNA of the CDR3: TGTGCCAGCAGTTTATGGGCAGGTTCCGGCTACACCTTC.

This rearrangement joins TRBV7-2 to TRBJ1-1; no clear D gene. The V gene's germline CDR1 is SGHTA and CDR2 FQGNSA. V was clipped by 1 base and J by 5 bases, with 5 bases between them. The CDR3 is made up of 12 amino acids. CDR3 DNA sequence: TGTGCCAGCAGCTTAGGGGTAACTGAAGCTTTCTTT. Its protein is CASSLGVTEAFF.

This clone was picked up a small number of times. The chain uses TRBV18 and TRBJ2-7; 10 positions agree with TRBD2. The CDR3 totals 15 residues. Trimming took 4 bases from V and 3 from J; bases not matched to a gene: 6. Germline CDR1 reads KGHSH; CDR2 reads LQKENI. The CDR3 loop reads CASSLSSGSVYEQYF. For the CDR3, the DNA is TGTGCCAGCTCACTCTCTAGCGGGAGTGTCTACGAGCAGTACTTC.

This chain's CDR3 is CASSPRGQGDEQFF. CDR3 bases: TGTGCCAGCAGCCCCCGGGGACAGGGTGATGAGCAGTTCTTC. The chain is built from TRBV11-2 and TRBJ2-1; the match to TRBD1 covers 9 bases. The trim removed 5 bases at V and 8 bases at J, leaving 7 bases unmatched. Germline values: CDR1 SGHAT, CDR2 FQNNGV. The length of the CDR3 is 14 residues.

The genes are TRBV28 and TRBJ2-1; possibly TRBD2 for D (5 bases). Germline V gene sequence: CDR1 MDHEN, CDR2 SYDVKM. V dropped 4 bases and J dropped 2 bases, with 12 bases sitting between them. The CDR3 has 15 amino acids. The DNA for the CDR3 is TGTGCCAGCAGTTCTCACACTAGAGCCTACAATGAGCAGTTCTTC. Its protein product is CASSSHTRAYNEQFF.

This sequence joins TRBV7-2 and TRBJ2-7, with 8 bases aligning to TRBD2. With V trimmed by 2 bases and J by 2 bases, 2 bases remained unmatched. CDR3 length: 14 residues. Germline-derived CDR1 and CDR2 are SGHTA and FQGNSA. CDR3 residues: CASSLSSGTYEQYF. The CDR3, as DNA: TGTGCCAGCAGCTTAAGTAGCGGGACCTACGAGCAGTACTTC.

This clone has just one count. V gene TRBV30 combines with J gene TRBJ2-1; 8 bases match TRBD2. Trimming cost V 3 bases and J 4 bases; bases outside gene matches: 8. CDR3 length equals 15 residues. Germline-derived CDR1 and CDR2 are GTSNPN and SVGIG (reference sequence). The CDR3: CAWRLGLAGYNEQFF. The DNA of the CDR3 is TGTGCCTGGAGGCTCGGGCTAGCGGGTTACAATGAGCAGTTCTTC.

The rearrangement links TRBV4-1 to TRBJ1-2; TRBD1 agrees at 10 bases. CDR1 and CDR2 (germline): MGHRA, YSYEKL. J was trimmed by 2 bases and V by 1 base; bases with no gene match: 7. The CDR3 has 17 residues. The CDR3 DNA is TGCGCCAGCAGCCAAGGACAGGGGGCGGCTTCCAACTATGGCTACACCTTC. As protein: CASSQGQGAASNYGYTF.

In this sample, this clone turned up once. The CDR3 region is CASGLSPGTSRGSYNEQFF. The CDR3 DNA follows: TGTGCTAGTGGTTTGAGTCCCGGGACTAGTAGGGGCTCCTACAATGAGCAGTTCTTC. The chain uses TRBV12-5 and TRBJ2-1; 8 nucleotides align to TRBD2. CDR1 LGHNT and CDR2 FRNRAP come from the germline V gene. V was pared by 2 bases and J by 0 bases, with 12 bases of the junction left unmatched. This CDR3 has 19 residues.

This clone was seen more than once but under ten times. The chain recombines TRBV7-2 with TRBJ1-5; 7 bases match TRBD1. With V trimmed by 2 bases and J by 6 bases, 7 bases remained unmatched. Germline V CDR1 and CDR2: SGHTA, FQGNSA. This CDR3 region has 15 residues. The CDR3: CASSLTRDRVQPQHF. Here the CDR3 DNA reads TGTGCCAGCAGCTTAACCCGTGACAGGGTTCAGCCCCAGCATTTT.

Details on this clone: The junction differs from germline at one of its ends, possibly a read error. This chain uses TRBV4-3 with TRBJ2-7; TRBD1 or TRBD2 may be the D gene (6 bases each). In germline, CDR1 is LGHNA, CDR2 YSLEER. The CDR3 consists of 14 residues. The CDR3 nucleotides read TGCGCCAGCAGTCAAGGGGGGTTCTCCTACGAGCAGTACTTC. Its protein is CASSQGGFSYEQYF.

This rearrangement joins TRBV25-1 to TRBJ2-3; 8 nucleotides agree with TRBD1. The CDR3 is made up of 16 amino acids. V shed 5 bases and J 0 bases; nucleotides not matched to a gene: 7. The V gene's germline CDR1 is MGHDK and CDR2 SYGVNS. The CDR3 DNA follows: TGTGCCAGCAGTACTAGACAGGGGACTAGCACAGATACGCAGTATTTT. Its protein product is CASSTRQGTSTDTQYF.

Concerning this clone: It is likely a read error: a sequence one base away is far more abundant. V and J are TRBV2 and TRBJ2-3; 8 bases are shared with TRBD1. CDR1 and CDR2 from the germline V gene are SNHLY and FYNNEI. The CDR3 runs to 15 residues. CDR3 amino acids: CASRDRTGSTGTQYF. Here the CDR3 DNA reads TGTGCCAGCAGGGACAGGACAGGGAGCACAGGTACGCAGTATTTT. The variable domain in full, with the rest retrieved from reference TRBV2 and TRBJ2-3, is EPEVTQTPSHQVTQMGQEVILRCVPISNHLYFYWYRQILGQKVEFLVSFYNNEISEKSEIFDDQFSVERPDGSNFTLKIRSTKLEDSAMYFCASRDRTGSTGTQYFGPGTRLTVL.